The present T cell receptor (beta chain) was sequenced within a study of technical replicates of blood from a few donors. This table comes from immunoSEQ multiplex PCR, and its TCRdb copy is limited to in-frame clones, with some not included. The data contain 70,000 to 90,000 clones, just over 90% of them seen just once; the ten biggest clones take up 0.25%. The V and J ends lost 3 bases and 2 bases respectively, with 14 bases between them. Germline assignment: CDR1 MGHDK and CDR2 SYGVNS. This CDR3 spans 15 amino acids. This clonotype originated in a human donor in good health. Sequencing used T cells isolated from PBMCs. The chain links TRBV25-1 to TRBJ2-7; D is uncertain. The CDR3 DNA is TGTGCCAGCAGTGATACGCGTCACAGAGCCTACGAGCAGTACTTC. It yields the protein CASSDTRHRAYEQYF.